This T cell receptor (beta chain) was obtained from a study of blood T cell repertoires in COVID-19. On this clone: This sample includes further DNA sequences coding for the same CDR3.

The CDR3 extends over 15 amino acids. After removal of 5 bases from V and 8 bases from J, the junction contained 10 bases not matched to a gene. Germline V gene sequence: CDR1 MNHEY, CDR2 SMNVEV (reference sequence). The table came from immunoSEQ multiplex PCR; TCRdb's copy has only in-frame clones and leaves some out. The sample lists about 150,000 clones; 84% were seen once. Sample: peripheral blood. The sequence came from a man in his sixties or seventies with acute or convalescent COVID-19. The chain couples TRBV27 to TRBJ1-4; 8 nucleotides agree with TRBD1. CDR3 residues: CASSPPGQGGEKLFF. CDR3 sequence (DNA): TGTGCCAGCAGTCCCCCTGGACAGGGTGGCGAAAAACTGTTTTTT. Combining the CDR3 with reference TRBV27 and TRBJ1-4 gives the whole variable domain EAQVTQNPRYLITVTGKKLTVTCSQNMNHEYMSWYRQDPGLGLRQIYYSMNVEVTDKGDVPEGYKVSRKEKRNFPLILESPSPNQTSLYFCASSPPGQGGEKLFFGSGTQLSVL.